A selection of T cell receptor beta chains follows, all from one sample in a study of blood T cell repertoires in COVID-19. Using immunoSEQ multiplex PCR, the repertoire was profiled, and TCRdb retains in-frame clones only, with some absent. Of under 250,000 clones detected, about 87% appear once; the ten largest clones hold 2.7%. The sequenced sample was peripheral blood. All receptors derive from a man aged 25 to 40 with COVID-19, enrolled during active disease. Each CDR3 is given with its conserved first and last residue. A D gene is named only where the DNA matches it firmly. Clone size is not always given. Where it is, it says once, few, many or a class for expanded clones.

v_gene: TRBV16; j_gene: TRBJ1-2; abundance: .; d_gene: .; CDR3nt: TGTGCCAGCAGCCCCGGGGGGTCCGAACGCCGGATAGACTATGGCTACACCTTC; CDR3aa: CASSPGGSERRIDYGYTF
v_gene: TRBV11-2; j_gene: TRBJ1-4; abundance: .; d_gene: .; CDR3nt: TGTGCCAGCAGCTTAGGTGCGGGAGGGGAAAAACTGTTTTTT; CDR3aa: CASSLGAGGEKLFF
v_gene: TRBV27; j_gene: TRBJ2-3; abundance: .; d_gene: .; CDR3nt: TGTGCCAGCAGTTTACGAGGCGGGGTTAGCACAGATACGCAGTATTTT; CDR3aa: CASSLRGGVSTDTQYF
v_gene: TRBV27; j_gene: TRBJ1-1; abundance: .; d_gene: .; CDR3nt: TGTGCCAGCAGTGCTTGGGGGGGCACTGAAGCTTTCTTT; CDR3aa: CASSAWGGTEAFF
v_gene: TRBV7-3; j_gene: TRBJ2-1; abundance: .; d_gene: TRBD1; CDR3nt: TGTGCCAGCCGACAGGGTGGGGCCTACAATGAGCAGTTCTTC; CDR3aa: CASRQGGAYNEQFF
v_gene: TRBV7-8; j_gene: TRBJ1-2; abundance: .; d_gene: TRBD1; CDR3nt: TGTGCCAGCAGCCGAACTCGACAGGGATCGGGGTATGGCTACACCTTC; CDR3aa: CASSRTRQGSGYGYTF
v_gene: TRBV19; j_gene: TRBJ1-1; abundance: .; d_gene: TRBD1; CDR3nt: TGTGCCAGTAGTGTTCGGGACAGGGCTGGGACTGAAGCTTTCTTT; CDR3aa: CASSVRDRAGTEAFF
v_gene: TRBV19; j_gene: TRBJ2-7; abundance: .; d_gene: TRBD1; CDR3nt: TGTGCCAGTAGTACCGGAGGGGTCGGGACAGGGCGGGACGAGCAGTACTTC; CDR3aa: CASSTGGVGTGRDEQYF
v_gene: TRBV3-1/TRBV3-2; j_gene: TRBJ2-4; abundance: .; d_gene: TRBD1; CDR3nt: TGTGCCAGCAGCCAAGGGGGACAGATCAATCAGTACTTC; CDR3aa: CASSQGGQINQYF
v_gene: TRBV4-2; j_gene: TRBJ2-1; abundance: .; d_gene: TRBD2; CDR3nt: TGTGCCAGCAGCCAACGACTAGCGGGGGGCCGGAATGAGCAGTTCTTC; CDR3aa: CASSQRLAGGRNEQFF
v_gene: TRBV7-2; j_gene: TRBJ2-1; abundance: once; d_gene: TRBD1; CDR3nt: TGTGCCAGCAGCTTAGACTCCCCGGGCCTGGGACAGGGTGGGAATGAGCAGTTCTTC; CDR3aa: CASSLDSPGLGQGGNEQFF
v_gene: TRBV29-1; j_gene: TRBJ2-2; abundance: .; d_gene: TRBD1; CDR3nt: TGCAGCGTTAAACAGGGGGCGTCGAACACCGGGGAGCTGTTTTTT; CDR3aa: CSVKQGASNTGELFF
v_gene: TRBV7-2; j_gene: TRBJ2-2; abundance: .; d_gene: .; CDR3nt: TGTGCCAGCAGCCTACCGAACACCGGGGAGCTGTTTTTT; CDR3aa: CASSLPNTGELFF
v_gene: TRBV6-5; j_gene: TRBJ1-2; abundance: .; d_gene: .; CDR3nt: TGTGCCAGCAGTTTCCTGGCAGATAATGGCTACACCTTC; CDR3aa: CASSFLADNGYTF
v_gene: TRBV4-2; j_gene: TRBJ2-1; abundance: .; d_gene: TRBD2; CDR3nt: TGTGCCAGCAGCCAAGTCACTAGCGGGAGTAATGAGCAGTTCTTC; CDR3aa: CASSQVTSGSNEQFF
v_gene: TRBV19; j_gene: TRBJ2-7; abundance: .; d_gene: TRBD1; CDR3nt: TGTGCCAGTAGGCGACAGGGGTCCTACGAGCAGTACTTC; CDR3aa: CASRRQGSYEQYF
v_gene: TRBV18; j_gene: TRBJ2-7; abundance: few; d_gene: TRBD2; CDR3nt: TGTGCCAGCTCATCTGGCGGGGGGACAAACTACGAGCAGTACTTC; CDR3aa: CASSSGGGTNYEQYF
v_gene: TRBV12-5; j_gene: TRBJ2-5; abundance: .; d_gene: TRBD2; CDR3nt: TGTGCTAGTGGTTTGGGACTAGCCCCGTACCAAGAGACCCAGTACTTC; CDR3aa: CASGLGLAPYQETQYF
v_gene: TRBV6-2/TRBV6-3; j_gene: TRBJ1-1; abundance: .; d_gene: .; CDR3nt: TGTGCCAGCAGTTCCCACCCCCAAGGACACACGGAAGAAGCTTTCTTT; CDR3aa: CASSSHPQGHTEEAFF
v_gene: TRBV10-3; j_gene: TRBJ2-7; abundance: .; d_gene: .; CDR3nt: TGTGCCACCCAGGGTTCAGCCTACGAGCAGTACTTC; CDR3aa: CATQGSAYEQYF
v_gene: TRBV7-8; j_gene: TRBJ1-1; abundance: once; d_gene: TRBD1; CDR3nt: TGTGCCAGCAGCTTCTCCGGGACAGAGAACACTGAAGCTTTCTTT; CDR3aa: CASSFSGTENTEAFF
v_gene: TRBV6-5; j_gene: TRBJ2-7; abundance: .; d_gene: TRBD1; CDR3nt: TGTGCCAGCAGTCCCGACAGGGCAGGAGTCGAGCAGTACTTC; CDR3aa: CASSPDRAGVEQYF
v_gene: TRBV6-6; j_gene: TRBJ2-2; abundance: .; d_gene: TRBD1; CDR3nt: TGTGCCAGCAGCCGGGACAGGGTTGGCACCGGGGAGCTGTTTTTT; CDR3aa: CASSRDRVGTGELFF
v_gene: TRBV4-1; j_gene: TRBJ1-4; abundance: .; d_gene: TRBD1; CDR3nt: TGCGCCAGCAGCCCCCGGGACGGGAGTTACAGGGGCTCTTTAAAACTGTTTTTT; CDR3aa: CASSPRDGSYRGSLKLFF
v_gene: TRBV30; j_gene: TRBJ1-4; abundance: .; d_gene: .; CDR3nt: TGTGCCTGGAGTAGGGAGAATAATGAAAAACTGTTTTTT; CDR3aa: CAWSRENNEKLFF
v_gene: TRBV12-3/TRBV12-4; j_gene: TRBJ1-2; abundance: .; d_gene: .; CDR3nt: TGTGCCAGCCGTTTCCGACCGGGGGACGGCTACACCTTC; CDR3aa: CASRFRPGDGYTF
v_gene: TRBV3-1/TRBV3-2; j_gene: TRBJ1-1; abundance: .; d_gene: .; CDR3nt: TGTGCCAGCAGCCAAGTAGGGGGAGCTGAAGCTTTCTTT; CDR3aa: CASSQVGGAEAFF
v_gene: TRBV5-1; j_gene: TRBJ2-7; abundance: .; d_gene: .; CDR3nt: TGCGCCAGCAGCTTGGTTTCGGGTCCCTACGAGCAGTACTTC; CDR3aa: CASSLVSGPYEQYF
v_gene: TRBV27; j_gene: TRBJ2-7; abundance: .; d_gene: .; CDR3nt: TGTGCCAGCAGTAGAAGGACAGATTTCTCCTACGAGCAGTACTTC; CDR3aa: CASSRRTDFSYEQYF
v_gene: TRBV27; j_gene: TRBJ1-1; abundance: .; d_gene: .; CDR3nt: TGTGCCAGCAGTTTATTTCAGAACACTGAAGCTTTCTTT; CDR3aa: CASSLFQNTEAFF
v_gene: TRBV19; j_gene: TRBJ2-3; abundance: once; d_gene: .; CDR3nt: TGTGCCAGTAGGACCGGGGGAACAGATACGCAGTATTTT; CDR3aa: CASRTGGTDTQYF
v_gene: TRBV19; j_gene: TRBJ1-6; abundance: .; d_gene: .; CDR3nt: TGTGCCAGTAGTATGGCGGATTCACCCCTCCACTTT; CDR3aa: CASSMADSPLHF
v_gene: TRBV6-5; j_gene: TRBJ1-3; abundance: .; d_gene: .; CDR3nt: TGTGCCAGCAGTTACTCTCAACAGCTCTCTGGAAACACCATATATTTT; CDR3aa: CASSYSQQLSGNTIYF
v_gene: TRBV6-1; j_gene: TRBJ1-5; abundance: .; d_gene: .; CDR3nt: .; CDR3aa: CASSEALLAVGNQPQHF
v_gene: TRBV7-2; j_gene: TRBJ1-1; abundance: .; d_gene: .; CDR3nt: TGTGCCAGCAGACCACAGGGTTTCGCTGAAGCTTTCTTT; CDR3aa: CASRPQGFAEAFF
v_gene: TRBV11-2; j_gene: TRBJ1-6; abundance: .; d_gene: .; CDR3nt: TGTGCCAGCAGCTTACGGAGCTCCTATAATTCACCCCTCCACTTT; CDR3aa: CASSLRSSYNSPLHF
v_gene: TRBV15; j_gene: TRBJ2-1; abundance: once; d_gene: .; CDR3nt: TGTGCCACCAGCAGAGGTGGGGGGAGTGAGCAGTTCTTC; CDR3aa: CATSRGGGSEQFF
v_gene: TRBV5-1; j_gene: TRBJ2-5; abundance: .; d_gene: .; CDR3nt: TGCGCCAGCAGCTTGAGGGGGGGCTGGGAGACCCAGTACTTC; CDR3aa: CASSLRGGWETQYF
v_gene: TRBV9; j_gene: TRBJ2-5; abundance: .; d_gene: TRBD2; CDR3nt: TGTGCCAGCAGCGTAGGGATAGCGGGACAAGAGACCCAGTACTTC; CDR3aa: CASSVGIAGQETQYF
v_gene: TRBV4-3; j_gene: TRBJ1-1; abundance: .; d_gene: .; CDR3nt: TGCGCCAGCAGCCAATGGTCCTTCGGGGTAGCTTTCTTT; CDR3aa: CASSQWSFGVAFF
v_gene: TRBV19; j_gene: TRBJ1-3; abundance: .; d_gene: TRBD1; CDR3nt: TGTGCCAGTATGGTTTCAGGGGGATACTCTGGAAACACCATATATTTT; CDR3aa: CASMVSGGYSGNTIYF
v_gene: TRBV27; j_gene: TRBJ1-2; abundance: .; d_gene: .; CDR3nt: TGTGCCAGCAGTTTACAGGGGTACTATGGCTACACCTTC; CDR3aa: CASSLQGYYGYTF
v_gene: TRBV12-5; j_gene: TRBJ2-7; abundance: .; d_gene: .; CDR3nt: TGTGCTAGTGGCCTGGGCCTCCTCTACGAGCAGTACTTC; CDR3aa: CASGLGLLYEQYF
v_gene: TRBV12-3/TRBV12-4; j_gene: TRBJ2-1; abundance: once; d_gene: TRBD2; CDR3nt: TGTGCCAGCGGCGGGAGCTCCTACAATGAGCAGTTCTTC; CDR3aa: CASGGSSYNEQFF
v_gene: TRBV27; j_gene: TRBJ1-6; abundance: .; d_gene: .; CDR3nt: TGTGCCAGCAGCTCTAATTCACCCCTCCACTTT; CDR3aa: CASSSNSPLHF
v_gene: TRBV7-9; j_gene: TRBJ1-1; abundance: .; d_gene: .; CDR3nt: TGTGCCAGCAGCCCCTCAGAGTGGCGGGCTTTCTTT; CDR3aa: CASSPSEWRAFF
v_gene: TRBV9; j_gene: TRBJ2-3; abundance: .; d_gene: .; CDR3nt: TGTGCCAGCAGCGACGACTATACGCAGTATTTT; CDR3aa: CASSDDYTQYF
v_gene: TRBV7-6; j_gene: TRBJ1-1; abundance: .; d_gene: .; CDR3nt: TGTGCCAGCAGCCCCTGGCCTTTCTTT; CDR3aa: CASSPWPFF
v_gene: TRBV29-1; j_gene: TRBJ1-4; abundance: once; d_gene: TRBD1; CDR3nt: TGCAGCGCTACAGGACAGGTCGGGAATGAAAAACTGTTTTTT; CDR3aa: CSATGQVGNEKLFF
v_gene: TRBV7-9; j_gene: TRBJ2-7; abundance: .; d_gene: TRBD2; CDR3nt: TGTGCCAGCAGCGCGAGCGGGAGAGTGGGCGAGCAGTACTTC; CDR3aa: CASSASGRVGEQYF
v_gene: TRBV7-9; j_gene: TRBJ2-5; abundance: .; d_gene: TRBD1; CDR3nt: TGTGCCAGCAGCGCAGACAGGGGCCAGGGAACCCAGTACTTC; CDR3aa: CASSADRGQGTQYF
v_gene: TRBV5-1; j_gene: TRBJ2-5; abundance: .; d_gene: TRBD1; CDR3nt: TGCGCCAGCAGCTTGGAGACAGGGTATTTGGAGACCCAGTACTTC; CDR3aa: CASSLETGYLETQYF
v_gene: TRBV4-3; j_gene: TRBJ2-1; abundance: .; d_gene: TRBD2; CDR3nt: TGCGCCAGCAGCCAAGATGCAGGTCGCCATTGGGGGGGGCAGTTCTTC; CDR3aa: CASSQDAGRHWGGQFF